This TCR beta chain was retrieved from a study of T-cell reconstitution after alpha-beta-depleted transplantation in children. V lost 7 bases to trimming and J lost 4 bases; unmatched junction nucleotides: 11. The V gene's germline CDR1 is SQVTM and CDR2 ANQGSEA. This CDR3 has 14 amino acids. A library of TCRbeta sequences, prepared with unique molecular identifiers, was generated. Each CDR3 protein is one row after TCRdb ran MiXCR on the PCR reads. The data hold about 460,000 distinct CDR3 sequences, with 12% observed a single time. This sequence joins TRBV29-1 and TRBJ2-5; 8 bases fit TRBD1. The sequence was obtained from a human donor who donated a stem cell graft to a child with combined immunodeficiency. This specimen consisted of PBMCs from the stem cell graft donor, obtained from the stem cell graft. CDR3 sequence: CSAKLDRGGETQYF. The DNA for the CDR3 is TGCAGCGCAAAACTTGACAGGGGCGGAGAGACCCAGTACTTC.